This T cell receptor beta chain was recovered during a study of T cells after yellow fever vaccination. Study at large: With SMART-Seq v4 Ultra Low Input, the fractions containing low cell numbers were prepared.

The CDR3 has 15 amino acids. Between the trimmed V and J ends, which lost 1 base and 0 bases, there was a span of 7 bases. In TCRdb, the 5' RACE reads were re-called with MiXCR into one record per CDR3 protein. In the table there are hundreds of thousands of distinct CDR3 sequences, 8% to 10% of which are singletons. The material sequenced was PBMCs, taken on the day of the first yellow fever vaccination. This TCR came from a man between 18 and 35 years old who received the YFV17D yellow fever vaccine. The chain carries TRBV12-3 or TRBV12-4 and TRBJ1-3; D is undetermined. CDR3: CASSLVTYSGNTIYF. CDR3 in DNA: TGTGCCAGCAGTTTAGTGACGTACTCTGGAAACACCATATATTTT.